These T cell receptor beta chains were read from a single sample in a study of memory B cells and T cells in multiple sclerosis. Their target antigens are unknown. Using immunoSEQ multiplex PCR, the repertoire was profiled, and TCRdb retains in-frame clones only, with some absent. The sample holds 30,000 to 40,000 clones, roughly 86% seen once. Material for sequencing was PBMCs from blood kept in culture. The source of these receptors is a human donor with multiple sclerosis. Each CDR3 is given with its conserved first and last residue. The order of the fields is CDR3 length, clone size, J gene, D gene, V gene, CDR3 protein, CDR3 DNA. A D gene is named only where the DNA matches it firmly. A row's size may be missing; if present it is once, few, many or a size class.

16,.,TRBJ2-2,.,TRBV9,CASSVAISVNTGELFF,TGTGCCAGCAGCGTAGCCATAAGCGTTAACACCGGGGAGCTGTTTTTT
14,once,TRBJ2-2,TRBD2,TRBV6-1,CASSERGDTGELFF,TGTGCCAGCAGCGAGCGGGGCGACACCGGGGAGCTGTTTTTT
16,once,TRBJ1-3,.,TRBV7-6,CASSLASGSLGNTIYF,TGTGCCAGCAGCTTAGCGTCCGGGAGTCTAGGAAACACCATATATTTT
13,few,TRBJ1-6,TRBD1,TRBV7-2,CASSSTGDSPLHF,TGTGCCAGCAGTTCTACAGGGGATTCACCCCTCCACTTT
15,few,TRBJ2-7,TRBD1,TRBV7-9,CASTSTGGTIYEQYF,TGTGCCAGCACCTCCACAGGGGGCACAATTTACGAGCAGTACTTC
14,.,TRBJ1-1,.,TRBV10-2,CASSDGQSNAEAFF,TGCGCCAGCAGTGACGGACAGTCAAACGCTGAAGCTTTCTTT
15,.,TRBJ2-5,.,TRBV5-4,CASSYTPAGLETQYF,TGTGCCAGCAGCTACACTCCCGCCGGGTTGGAGACCCAGTACTTC
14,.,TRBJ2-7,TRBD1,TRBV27,CASSFVGQGYEQYF,TGTGCCAGCAGTTTCGTGGGACAGGGTTACGAGCAGTACTTC
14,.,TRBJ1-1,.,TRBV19,CATWGGQMNTEAFF,TGTGCCACCTGGGGGGGGCAGATGAACACTGAAGCTTTCTTT
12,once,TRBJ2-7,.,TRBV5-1,CASSPAGEEQYF,TGCGCCAGCAGCCCCGCAGGGGAGGAGCAGTACTTC
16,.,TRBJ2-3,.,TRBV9,CASSVEVDRSTDTQYF,TGTGCCAGCAGCGTAGAGGTGGACCGTAGCACAGATACGCAGTATTTT
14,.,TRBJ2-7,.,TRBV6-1,CASSVWALSYEQYF,TGTGCCAGCAGTGTTTGGGCCTTATCCTACGAGCAGTACTTC
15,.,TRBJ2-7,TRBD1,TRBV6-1,CASSDMRTGAYEQYF,TGTGCCAGCAGTGATATGCGGACAGGGGCGTACGAGCAGTACTTC
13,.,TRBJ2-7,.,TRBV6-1,CASRRGQTYEQYF,TGTGCCAGCAGAAGGGGCCAGACCTACGAGCAGTACTTC
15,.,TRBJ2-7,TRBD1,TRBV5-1,CASSSTGTGVFEQYF,TGCGCCAGCAGCTCGACCGGGACAGGGGTTTTCGAGCAGTACTTC
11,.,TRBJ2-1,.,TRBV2,CASSPSDEQFF,TGTGCCAGCAGTCCGAGCGATGAGCAGTTCTTC
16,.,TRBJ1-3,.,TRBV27,CASSLVGGFSGNTIYF,TGTGCCAGCAGTCTAGTGGGAGGGTTCTCTGGAAACACCATATATTTT
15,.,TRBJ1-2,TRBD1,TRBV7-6,CASSPRPQGSDGYTF,TGTGCCAGCAGCCCCAGGCCACAGGGGTCTGACGGCTACACCTTC
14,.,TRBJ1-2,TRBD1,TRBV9,CASSVGGTDYGYTF,TGTGCCAGCAGCGTAGGGGGGACAGACTATGGCTACACCTTC
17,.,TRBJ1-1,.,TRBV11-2,CASSSHGTRSMNTEAFF,TGTGCCAGCAGCTCCCATGGGACCCGGTCTATGAACACTGAAGCTTTCTTT
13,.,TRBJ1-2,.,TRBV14,CASSQDFLYGYTF,TGTGCCAGCAGCCAAGATTTTCTCTATGGCTACACCTTC
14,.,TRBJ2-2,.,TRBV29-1,CSVSPDVNTGELFF,TGCAGCGTAAGCCCGGACGTGAACACCGGGGAGCTGTTTTTT
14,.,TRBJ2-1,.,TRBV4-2,CASSLSGAYNEQFF,TGTGCCAGCAGCCTAAGCGGAGCTTACAATGAGCAGTTCTTC
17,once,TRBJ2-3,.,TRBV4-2,CASSQTDVGGIADTQYF,TGTGCCAGCAGCCAAACAGACGTGGGGGGAATCGCAGATACGCAGTATTTT
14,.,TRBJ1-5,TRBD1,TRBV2,CASSGGTGDQPQHF,TGTGCCAGCAGCGGAGGGACAGGGGACCAGCCCCAGCATTTT
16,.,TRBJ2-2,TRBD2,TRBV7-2,CASSARTSGGTGELFF,TGTGCCAGCAGCGCCCGGACTAGCGGGGGCACCGGGGAGCTGTTTTTT
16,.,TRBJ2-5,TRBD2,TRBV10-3,CAISAGAGGLLETQYF,TGTGCCATCAGTGCGGGAGCGGGAGGGCTGCTTGAGACCCAGTACTTC
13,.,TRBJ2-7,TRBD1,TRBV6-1,CASAGTGPYEQYF,TGTGCCAGCGCCGGGACAGGGCCCTACGAGCAGTACTTC
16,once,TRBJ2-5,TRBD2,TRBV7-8,CASSLYETSGVETQYF,TGTGCCAGCAGCTTATATGAGACTAGCGGGGTTGAGACCCAGTACTTC
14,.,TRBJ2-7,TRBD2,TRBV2,CASSRLAGEGEQYF,TGTGCCAGCAGTCGACTAGCGGGAGAAGGCGAGCAGTACTTC
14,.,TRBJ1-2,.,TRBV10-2,CASSEGTANYGYTF,TGCGCCAGCAGTGAGGGGACGGCTAACTATGGCTACACCTTC
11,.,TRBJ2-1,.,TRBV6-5,CASSYGGEQFF,TGTGCCAGCAGTTACGGCGGTGAGCAGTTCTTC
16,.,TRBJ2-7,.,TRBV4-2,CASSQTGTTSAYEQYF,TGTGCCAGCAGCCAAACCGGAACCACATCGGCCTACGAGCAGTACTTC
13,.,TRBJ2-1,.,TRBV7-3,CASSMSWGNEQFF,TGTGCCAGCAGCATGTCGTGGGGCAATGAGCAGTTCTTC